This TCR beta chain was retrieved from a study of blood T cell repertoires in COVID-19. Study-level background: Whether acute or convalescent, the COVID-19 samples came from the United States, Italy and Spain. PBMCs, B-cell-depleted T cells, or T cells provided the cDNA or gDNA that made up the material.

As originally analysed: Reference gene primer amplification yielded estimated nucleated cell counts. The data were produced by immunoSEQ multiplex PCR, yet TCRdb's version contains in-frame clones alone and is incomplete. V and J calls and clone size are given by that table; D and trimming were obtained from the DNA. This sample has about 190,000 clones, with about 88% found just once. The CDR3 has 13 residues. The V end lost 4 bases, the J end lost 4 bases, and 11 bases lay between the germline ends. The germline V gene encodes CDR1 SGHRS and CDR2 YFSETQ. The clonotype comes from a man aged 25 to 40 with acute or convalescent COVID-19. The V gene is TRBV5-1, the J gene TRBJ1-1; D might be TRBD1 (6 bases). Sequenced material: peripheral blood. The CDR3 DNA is TGCGCCAGCAGCCAGGGGCCAGGCACTGAAGCTTTCTTT. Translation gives CASSQGPGTEAFF.